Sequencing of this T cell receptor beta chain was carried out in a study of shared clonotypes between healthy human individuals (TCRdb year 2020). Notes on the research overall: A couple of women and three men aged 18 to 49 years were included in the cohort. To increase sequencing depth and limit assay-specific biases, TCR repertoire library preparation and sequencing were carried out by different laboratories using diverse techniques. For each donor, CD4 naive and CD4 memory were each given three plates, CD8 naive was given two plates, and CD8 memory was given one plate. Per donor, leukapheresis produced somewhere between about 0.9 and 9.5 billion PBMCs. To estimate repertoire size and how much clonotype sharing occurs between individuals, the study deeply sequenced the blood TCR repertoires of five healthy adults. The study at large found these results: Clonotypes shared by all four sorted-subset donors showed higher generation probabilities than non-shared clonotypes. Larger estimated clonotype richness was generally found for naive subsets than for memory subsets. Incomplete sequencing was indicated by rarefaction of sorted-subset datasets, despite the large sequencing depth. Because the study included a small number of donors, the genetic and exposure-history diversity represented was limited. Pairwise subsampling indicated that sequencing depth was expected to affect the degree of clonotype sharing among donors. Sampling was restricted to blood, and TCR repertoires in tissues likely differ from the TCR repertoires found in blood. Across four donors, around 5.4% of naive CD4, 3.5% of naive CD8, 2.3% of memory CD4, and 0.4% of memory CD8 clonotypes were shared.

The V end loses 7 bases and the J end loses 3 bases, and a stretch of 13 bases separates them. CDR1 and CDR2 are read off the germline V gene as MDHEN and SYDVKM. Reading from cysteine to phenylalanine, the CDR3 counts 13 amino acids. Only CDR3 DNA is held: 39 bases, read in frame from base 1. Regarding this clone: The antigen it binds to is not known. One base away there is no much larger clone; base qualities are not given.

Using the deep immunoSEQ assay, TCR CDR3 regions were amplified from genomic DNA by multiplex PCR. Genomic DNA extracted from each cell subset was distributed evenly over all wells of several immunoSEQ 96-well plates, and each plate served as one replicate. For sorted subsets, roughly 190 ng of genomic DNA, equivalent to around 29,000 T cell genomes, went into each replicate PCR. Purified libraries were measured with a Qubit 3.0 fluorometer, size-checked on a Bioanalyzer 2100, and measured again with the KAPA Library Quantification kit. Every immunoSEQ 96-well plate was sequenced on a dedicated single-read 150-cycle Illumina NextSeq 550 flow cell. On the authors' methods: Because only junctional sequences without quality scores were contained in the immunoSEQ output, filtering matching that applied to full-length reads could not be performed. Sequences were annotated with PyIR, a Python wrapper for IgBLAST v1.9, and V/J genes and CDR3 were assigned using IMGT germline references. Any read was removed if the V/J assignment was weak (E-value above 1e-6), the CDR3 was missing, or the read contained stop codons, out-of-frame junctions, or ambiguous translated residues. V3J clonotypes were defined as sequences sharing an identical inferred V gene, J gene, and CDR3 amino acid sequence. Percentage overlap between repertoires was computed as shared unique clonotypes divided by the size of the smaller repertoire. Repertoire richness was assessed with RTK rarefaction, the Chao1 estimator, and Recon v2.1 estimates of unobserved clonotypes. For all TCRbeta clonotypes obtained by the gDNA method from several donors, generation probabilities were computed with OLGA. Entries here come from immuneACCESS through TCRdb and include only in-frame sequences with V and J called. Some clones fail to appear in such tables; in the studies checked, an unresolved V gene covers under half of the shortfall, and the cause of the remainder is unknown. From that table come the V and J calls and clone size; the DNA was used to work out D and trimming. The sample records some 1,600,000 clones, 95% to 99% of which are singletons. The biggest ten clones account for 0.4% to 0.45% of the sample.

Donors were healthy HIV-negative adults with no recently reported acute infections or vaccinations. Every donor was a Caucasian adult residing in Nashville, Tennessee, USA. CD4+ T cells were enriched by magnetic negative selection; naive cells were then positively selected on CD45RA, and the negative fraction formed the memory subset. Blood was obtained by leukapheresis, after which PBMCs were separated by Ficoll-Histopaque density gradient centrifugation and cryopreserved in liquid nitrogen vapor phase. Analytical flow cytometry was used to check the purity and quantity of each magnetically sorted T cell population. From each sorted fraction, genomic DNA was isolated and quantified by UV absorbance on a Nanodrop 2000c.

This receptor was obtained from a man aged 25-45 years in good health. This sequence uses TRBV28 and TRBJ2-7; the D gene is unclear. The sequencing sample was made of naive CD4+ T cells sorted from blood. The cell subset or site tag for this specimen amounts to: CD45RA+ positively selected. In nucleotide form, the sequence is TGTGCCAGCATCACGGATGGGAACTACGAGCAGTACTTC. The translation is CASITDGNYEQYF.